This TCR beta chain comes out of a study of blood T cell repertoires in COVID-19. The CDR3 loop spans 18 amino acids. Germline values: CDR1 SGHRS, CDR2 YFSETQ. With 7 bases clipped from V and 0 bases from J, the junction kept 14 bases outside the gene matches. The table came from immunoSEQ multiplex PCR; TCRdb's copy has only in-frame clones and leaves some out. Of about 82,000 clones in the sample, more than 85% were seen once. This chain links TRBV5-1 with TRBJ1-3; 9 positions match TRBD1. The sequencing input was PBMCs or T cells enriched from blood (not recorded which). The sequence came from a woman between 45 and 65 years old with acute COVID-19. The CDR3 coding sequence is TGCGCCAGCGGGCTCGGACAGGGGCCAACCAACTCTGGAAACACCATATATTTT. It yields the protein CASGLGQGPTNSGNTIYF.